What follows are 20 T cell receptor beta chains derived from one specimen sequenced in a study of T cell repertoires in cytomegalovirus infection. Via MiXCR, TCRdb re-called the reads, giving one row per CDR3 protein. The sample has 310,000 or so distinct CDR3 sequences, just under 25% seen once. Antigens of these TCRs are unknown. Sequencing used cultured PBMCs, obtained from culture after CMV antigen stimulation. The receptors shown here come from a human donor in good health (CMV status not recorded). Some clones in this sample may be carry-over from other donors' samples.

This clonotype was counted only a few times. CDR3 nucleotide sequence: TGTGCCAGCAACGTACTAGGCCTAGCGGGAGTTAATGAGCAGTTCTTC. Its protein is CASNVLGLAGVNEQFF. The J gene is TRBJ2-1, the V gene TRBV6-2 or TRBV6-3; 10 bases agree with TRBD2. CDR3 length equals 16 residues. Germline V gene data show CDR1 as MNHEY and CDR2 as SVGEGT. The V gene end was trimmed by 7 bases and the J gene end by 7 bases; junction bases not matched to a gene: 13.

This clonotype was detected ten times or more. CDR3 nucleotide sequence: TGTGCCAGCAGCTTATTATGGGCCCCCTCTGGCTACACCTTC. Translating it yields CASSLLWAPSGYTF. The chain uses TRBV7-2 and TRBJ1-2; D is unresolved. The CDR3 is 14 residues long. Trimming left V 2 bases short and J 7 bases short, with 14 bases between. CDR1 and CDR2 (germline): SGHTA, FQGNSA.

This clonotype has only a few counts. The J gene is TRBJ2-7, the V gene TRBV6-1; 9 bases are a match to TRBD1. CDR1 and CDR2 (germline): MNHNS, SASEGT. The V and J ends lost 6 bases and 3 bases, in that order; junction bases with no gene match: 3. The length of the CDR3 is 13 residues. The CDR3 DNA reads TGTGCCAGCAGGCCGGGACAGGGCTACGAGCAGTACGTC. The encoded protein is CASRPGQGYEQYV.

This clonotype was detected many times. CDR3 sequence: CASSLRGSGPKDNEQFF. CDR3 DNA: TGTGCCAGCAGCTTAAGGGGTAGCGGACCTAAAGACAATGAGCAGTTCTTC. V gene TRBV7-2 combines with J gene TRBJ2-1, with D possibly TRBD2 on 6 matching bases. The V gene's germline CDR1 is SGHTA and CDR2 FQGNSA. This CDR3 region has 17 residues. V shed 2 bases and J shed 5 bases, with 19 bases lying between them. Full variable domain (missing parts from reference TRBV7-2 and TRBJ2-1): GAGVSQSPSNKVTEKGKDVELRCDPISGHTALYWYRQSLGQGLEFLIYFQGNSAPDKSGLPSDRFSAERTGGSVSTLTIQRTQQEDSAVYLCASSLRGSGPKDNEQFFGPGTRLTVL.

The chain couples TRBV7-2 to TRBJ2-1, with unresolved D. The CDR3 consists of 14 residues. Germline CDR1 is SGHTA and CDR2 is FQGNSA. Trimming left V 0 bases short and J 5 bases short, with 8 bases between. CDR3 DNA: TGTGCCAGCAGCTTAGCAGGGTTCAACAATGAGCAGTTCTTC. Translation: CASSLAGFNNEQFF. Supplemented by reference TRBV7-2 and TRBJ2-1, the full variable domain reads GAGVSQSPSNKVTEKGKDVELRCDPISGHTALYWYRQSLGQGLEFLIYFQGNSAPDKSGLPSDRFSAERTGGSVSTLTIQRTQQEDSAVYLCASSLAGFNNEQFFGPGTRLTVL.

The chain combines TRBV7-9 with TRBJ1-2; D unclear. CDR3 size: 14 residues. The germline CDR1 and CDR2 sequences are SEHNR and FQNEAQ (reference sequence). V was trimmed by 8 bases and J by 0 bases, leaving 13 bases between them. CDR3 region: CASEDQQPNYGYTF. In DNA form, the CDR3 reads TGTGCCAGCGAAGATCAGCAACCTAACTATGGCTACACCTTC.

V gene TRBV20-1 combines with J gene TRBJ1-5; perhaps TRBD1 as D (6 bases). CDR3 size: 13 residues. Germline V gives CDR1 DFQATT, CDR2 SNEGSKA (reference sequence). The V end lost 6 bases, the J end lost 6 bases, and 15 bases lay between the germline ends. The CDR3 region is CSAPPGGGQPQHF. CDR3 nucleotides: TGCAGTGCCCCCCCGGGGGGCGGTCAGCCCCAGCATTTT.

Only a few counts were recorded for this clonotype. The V and J genes are TRBV6-2 or TRBV6-3 and TRBJ2-1, with TRBD2 matching 7 bases. This CDR3 contains 17 residues. V was pared by 2 bases and J by 0 bases, with 7 bases of the junction left unmatched. Germline CDR1 MNHEY, CDR2 SVGEGT. CDR3 protein: CASSYSPPSGSYNEQFF. DNA for the CDR3: TGTGCCAGCAGTTACAGCCCCCCTAGCGGCTCCTACAATGAGCAGTTCTTC.

In its sample, this clonotype was seen many times. The V and J genes are TRBV10-3 and TRBJ2-2, with a possible D match to TRBD1 (6 bases). This CDR3 has 16 amino acids. The V gene's germline CDR1 is ENHRY and CDR2 SYGVKD. Trimming left V 4 bases short and J 0 bases short, with 12 bases between. In DNA, the CDR3 is TGTGCCATCAGTGGACAGGCCCCAACGAACACCGGGGAGCTGTTTTTT. Protein sequence: CAISGQAPTNTGELFF.

The chain recombines TRBV24-1 with TRBJ2-5; D not resolved. V dropped 3 bases and J dropped 5 bases, with 6 bases sitting between them. This CDR3 spans 12 amino acids. CDR1 and CDR2 from the germline V gene are KGHDR and SFDVKD. This chain's CDR3 is CATSDHRETQYF. CDR3 sequence (DNA): TGTGCCACCAGTGATCACCGGGAGACCCAGTACTTC.

In this sample, this clonotype turned up many times. This rearrangement joins TRBV7-8 to TRBJ2-3; 16 nucleotides line up with TRBD2. The germline gives CDR1 SGHVS, CDR2 FQNEAQ. The V segment lost 6 bases and the J segment 3 bases; nucleotides outside the gene matches: 6. CDR3 length: 17 residues. The CDR3 DNA reads TGTGCCAGCAGTTCGGGACTAGCGGGAGGGCCGACAGATACGCAGTATTTT. Translation gives CASSSGLAGGPTDTQYF.

This clonotype was seen only a few times. This chain connects TRBV12-3 or TRBV12-4 to TRBJ2-1; D ambiguous. The CDR3 is 12 residues long. Trimming took off 7 bases at V and 6 bases at J, with 10 bases between the two ends. The CDR3 loop reads CASTRLGNEQFF. CDR3 sequence (DNA): TGTGCCAGCACCCGACTCGGCAATGAGCAGTTCTTC.

This clonotype has only a few counts. This chain connects TRBV18 to TRBJ2-5; D not certain. Germline V CDR1 and CDR2: KGHSH, LQKENI. The CDR3 spans 11 residues. The V gene lost 5 bases and the J gene lost 3 bases, with 4 bases spanning the gap. CDR3 loop: CASSVKETQYF. For the CDR3, the DNA is TGTGCCAGCTCAGTGAAAGAGACCCAGTACTTC.

V is TRBV12-3 or TRBV12-4 and J is TRBJ2-4, with D uncertain. V lost 8 bases and J lost 5, with 16 bases in between. This CDR3 is 14 amino acids long. CDR3 sequence reads: CASGPPGRQNIQYF. Written as DNA, the CDR3 is TGTGCCAGCGGTCCTCCAGGACGACAAAACATTCAGTACTTC.

This clonotype has at least ten counts. This chain joins TRBV7-2 and TRBJ1-1; D gene unclear. In germline, CDR1 is SGHTA, CDR2 FQGNSA. V lost 6 bases to trimming and J lost 1 base, with 9 bases between them. The CDR3 is 13 amino acids. This CDR3 reads CASSITENTEAFF. The DNA of the CDR3 is TGTGCCAGCAGTATCACAGAGAACACTGAAGCTTTCTTT.

This clonotype occurred a few times. The rearrangement uses TRBV9 and TRBJ2-7, with 8 bases fitting TRBD1. This CDR3 comprises 14 residues. Germline V gene lookup returns CDR1 SGDLS and CDR2 YYNGEE. Germline trimming cut 0 bases from V and 3 bases from J; bases unmatched to any gene: 2. For the CDR3, the DNA is TGTGCCAGCAGCGTAGGTGACAGGGGCTACGAGCAGTACTTC. Protein sequence: CASSVGDRGYEQYF.

This clonotype has a handful of counts. V is TRBV6-2 or TRBV6-3 and J is TRBJ2-3, with D tentatively TRBD2 (5 bases). Germline V gene lookup returns CDR1 MNHEY and CDR2 SVGEGT. V was cut by 8 bases and J by 6 bases, with 18 bases left in between. This CDR3 has 14 residues. The CDR3 nucleotides read TGTGCCAGCGGCGGTTCCCAACCGGGGGATACGCAGTATTTT. It yields the protein CASGGSQPGDTQYF.

This clonotype turned up a few times. This sequence joins TRBV12-3 or TRBV12-4 and TRBJ2-3; weak D call: TRBD2 (5 bases). With 1 base removed from V and 0 bases from J, the gap between germline ends came to 20 bases. The length of the CDR3 is 19 residues. In DNA, the CDR3 is TGTGCCAGCAGTTTAGATTGGGTCTTTACGGACTTTAGCACAGATACGCAGTATTTT. It codes for CASSLDWVFTDFSTDTQYF.

Comments on this clonotype: A read error is possible here, since a much larger clone lies one base away. No conserved phenylalanine or tryptophan is present at the end of the CDR3, so a read error is the likely explanation. This chain joins TRBV12-3 or TRBV12-4 and TRBJ2-1, with 7 nucleotides matching TRBD1. This CDR3 region has 15 residues. V lost 7 bases and J lost 10; bases outside the gene matches: 16. The CDR3 reads CASTETLTGKYEQFS. CDR3 sequence (DNA): TGTGCCAGCACCGAGACCCTGACAGGGAAGTACGAGCAGTTCTCC.

This chain connects TRBV28 to TRBJ2-7, with D perhaps given as TRBD1 or TRBD2 (5 bases each). The germline V gene has CDR1 MDHEN and CDR2 SYDVKM. V dropped 5 bases and J dropped 3 bases, with 11 bases sitting between them. This CDR3 comprises 13 residues. The CDR3 DNA reads as TGTGCCAGCAGTCCCGGGGCGGGCTACGAGCAGTACGTC. Amino acid sequence: CASSPGAGYEQYV.